The entry below describes one T cell receptor beta chain. Antigen unknown. V lost 4 bases and J lost 3; bases outside the gene matches: 3. Germline V gene data show CDR1 as SGHVS and CDR2 as FQNEAQ. The CDR3 is 13 amino acids. The data belong to a study of identical twins. MiXCR, applied by TCRdb to the 5' RACE reads, yields one record per CDR3 protein. This sample has hundreds of thousands of distinct CDR3 sequences, with 20% to 25% found just once. Study findings and constraints: Cross-sectional statistical analysis, not tracking of the same donors, underpinned the conclusions. Fewer insertions characterized abundant cord blood beta clonotypes, whereas memory repertoires showed none. Researchers caution that invariant MAIT and iNKT cells could partly confound zero-insertion analyses. Out-of-frame beta chain sequences displayed weaker excess sharing between twins.

This sample was also put to use in a study of yellow fever vaccine responses in identical twins.

This receptor was identified in a woman in her late teens or twenties in good health. Sequenced sample: CD4+ T cells sorted from blood. The gene calls are TRBV7-8 and TRBJ2-7; 7 bases agree with TRBD2. The CDR3 loop is CASSYTSDYEQYF. For the CDR3, the DNA is TGTGCCAGCAGCTACACTAGCGACTACGAGCAGTACTTC.